This TCR beta chain was obtained from a study of beta chain features in type 1 diabetes. The sample holds a few counts of this clone. All of the isolated RNA was reverse transcribed, so expressed TCRB transcripts were sequenced. Clones were read by immunoSEQ multiplex PCR, and TCRdb kept only the in-frame ones, dropping some. The sample carries a few hundred thousand clones, over 25% recorded once. The CDR3 has 15 amino acids. V dropped 6 bases and J dropped 2; count of bases not matched to a gene: 4. Looked up from germline, CDR1 is SGHRS and CDR2 is YFSETQ. Specimen: naive CD4+ T cells from blood. The chain carries TRBV5-1 and TRBJ2-1; 11 bases are shared with TRBD2. The receptor's source is a man aged 18 to 30 in good health. CDR3: CASTSGLAAYNEQFF. As DNA, the CDR3 is TGCGCCAGCACCTCGGGACTAGCGGCCTACAATGAGCAGTTCTTC. Combining the CDR3 with reference TRBV5-1 and TRBJ2-1 gives the whole variable domain KAGVTQTPRYLIKTRGQQVTLSCSPISGHRSVSWYQQTPGQGLQFLFEYFSETQRNKGNFPGRFSGRQFSNSRSEMNVSTLELGDSALYLCASTSGLAAYNEQFFGPGTRLTVL.